The 16 T cell receptor beta chains in this list originate from one sample, sequenced in a study of T-cell reconstitution after alpha-beta-depleted transplantation in children. Unique molecular identifiers were used to barcode this TCRbeta library. In TCRdb, the PCR reads were re-called with MiXCR into one record per CDR3 protein. The sample records a few hundred thousand distinct CDR3 sequences, around an eighth being singletons. This specimen was PBMCs from the stem cell graft donor, taken from the stem cell graft. The receptors come from a human donor who donated a stem cell graft to a child with combined immunodeficiency.

The chain uses TRBV20-1 and TRBJ2-7; TRBD1 matches at 10 bases. V dropped 5 bases and J dropped 2; count of bases not matched to a gene: 6. CDR3 length: 14 amino acids. Germline CDR1 is DFQATT and CDR2 is SNEGSKA (reference sequence). CDR3 in amino acids: CSARRDRGPYEQYF. The CDR3 DNA reads as TGCAGTGCTCGCCGGGACAGGGGCCCCTACGAGCAGTACTTC.

This clonotype was seen at least ten times. This rearrangement joins TRBV20-1 to TRBJ2-1, with 12 nucleotides matching TRBD1. The CDR3 runs to 14 residues. In germline, CDR1 is DFQATT, CDR2 SNEGSKA (reference sequence). J lost 8 bases, V lost 4 bases, and 6 bases had no gene match. CDR3: CSATHGTGGDEQFF. CDR3 DNA sequence: TGCAGTGCTACCCATGGGACAGGGGGCGATGAGCAGTTCTTC.

This clonotype was observed at least ten times. The chain uses TRBV7-9 and TRBJ1-5; D perhaps matches TRBD1 (5 bases). The CDR3 sequence is 14 residues long. Trimming left V 1 base short and J 5 bases short, with 9 bases between. CDR1 and CDR2 (germline): SEHNR, FQNEAQ (reference sequence). CDR3 residues: CASSLVGGYQPQHF. In nucleotides, the CDR3 is TGTGCCAGCAGCTTAGTGGGGGGGTATCAGCCCCAGCATTTT.

The chain carries TRBV14 and TRBJ2-5; D possibly corresponds to TRBD2 (6 bases). The germline V gene has CDR1 SGHDN and CDR2 FVKESK. Trimming cost V 2 bases and J 5 bases, with 15 bases left between them. This CDR3 spans 15 amino acids. The CDR3 coding sequence is TGTGCCAGCAGCCAATGGGGGGAGTTAAAGGAGACCCAGTACTTC. This encodes CASSQWGELKETQYF. The whole variable domain, filled in from reference TRBV14 and TRBJ2-5, reads EAGVTQFPSHSVIEKGQTVTLRCDPISGHDNLYWYRRVMGKEIKFLLHFVKESKQDESGMPNNRFLAERTGGTYSTLKVQPAELEDSGVYFCASSQWGELKETQYFGPGTRLLVL.

This clonotype was seen more than once but under ten times. The rearrangement uses TRBV9 and TRBJ2-7, with D tentatively TRBD2 (6 bases). Looked up from germline, CDR1 is SGDLS and CDR2 is YYNGEE. Trimming took off 4 bases at V and 1 base at J, with 15 bases between the two ends. This CDR3 contains 15 residues. The CDR3, as DNA: TGTGCCAGCAGCCCCGGCGGGGCCCCTTCCTACGAGCAGTACTTC. Its protein is CASSPGGAPSYEQYF.

This clonotype was found many times. The chain carries TRBV20-1 and TRBJ1-3, with D perhaps TRBD1 (5 bases). The CDR3 is 14 amino acids. In germline, CDR1 is DFQATT, CDR2 SNEGSKA (reference sequence). With 5 bases removed from V and 0 bases from J, the gap between germline ends came to 11 bases. The CDR3 loop is CSAFGGTSGNTIYF. The DNA of the CDR3 is TGCAGTGCTTTCGGGGGGACCTCTGGAAACACCATATATTTT.

This chain uses TRBV6-1 with TRBJ2-7, with 9 positions matching TRBD2. V shed 7 bases, J shed 0 bases, and the junction held 13 bases outside the gene matches. The V gene's germline CDR1 is MNHNS and CDR2 SASEGT. The length of the CDR3 is 17 residues. This CDR3 is CASTLTWSSGASYEQYF. DNA of the CDR3: TGTGCCAGCACCCTTACTTGGTCTAGCGGGGCCTCCTACGAGCAGTACTTC.

This clonotype was counted ten times or more. The chain combines TRBV29-1 with TRBJ2-2; 7 bases agree with TRBD1. The CDR3 has 13 amino acids. J gave up 5 bases and V 7 bases, and 7 bases lay outside the gene matches. CDR1 is SQVTM and CDR2 is ANQGSEA in the germline V gene. In nucleotides, the CDR3 is TGCAGCGGCGAACAGGGGACAACCGGGGAGCTGTTTTTT. Translating gives CSGEQGTTGELFF.

For this clonotype: At one boundary the junction diverges from the germline segment, which might be a read error. The chain couples TRBV30 to TRBJ2-1; 11 bases are a match to TRBD1. The CDR3 runs to 14 residues. The germline CDR1 and CDR2 sequences are GTSNPN and SVGIG (reference sequence). The DNA of the CDR3 is TGTGCCTGGAGTGTAGGGACAGGGGGGGCCTTTCCCAACTTC. Translated, it gives CAWSVGTGGAFPNF.

This clonotype was picked up a small number of times. The chain couples TRBV5-1 to TRBJ2-2; D is ambiguous. This CDR3 has 16 residues. Looked up from germline, CDR1 is SGHRS and CDR2 is YFSETQ. V lost 2 bases and J 2 bases, leaving 13 bases between the germline ends. The CDR3 DNA reads TGCGCCAGCAGCTTTAGAGTCCTCTTTAACACCGGGGAGCTGTTTTTT. Protein: CASSFRVLFNTGELFF.

V is TRBV12-3 or TRBV12-4 and J is TRBJ2-7; a possible D gene is TRBD1 (6 bases). V shed 6 bases and J shed 6 bases, with 18 bases lying between them. The CDR3 loop spans 14 amino acids. The CDR3 loop is CASRGAQDGREQYF. In DNA form, the CDR3 reads TGTGCCAGCAGGGGGGCCCAGGATGGACGCGAGCAGTACTTC.

The genes are TRBV6-2 or TRBV6-3 and TRBJ2-3; 8 bases fit TRBD2. The junction had 12 bases not matched to a gene; V was cut back by 6 bases and J by 7 bases. Germline V gives CDR1 MNHEY, CDR2 SVGEGT. The CDR3 covers 15 residues. DNA for the CDR3: TGTGCCAGCAGCCCCGGCCAGAGCGGGGGAAATACGCAGTATTTT. This translates into CASSPGQSGGNTQYF.

This clonotype has a handful of counts. The V and J genes are TRBV2 and TRBJ2-2; D not certain. Trimming pared 6 bases from V and 3 bases from J, leaving 17 bases between. The CDR3 length is 16 residues. Germline V CDR1 and CDR2: SNHLY, FYNNEI. CDR3 sequence reads: CASSDGFRTDTGELFF. The DNA of the CDR3 is TGTGCCAGCAGCGACGGGTTTAGGACGGACACCGGGGAGCTGTTTTTT.

The chain couples TRBV7-3 to TRBJ2-5; 9 bases match TRBD1. Germline CDR1 reads SGHTA; CDR2 reads FQGTGA. J gave up 2 bases and V 1 base, and 2 bases lay outside the gene matches. The CDR3 consists of 15 residues. In DNA form, the CDR3 reads TGTGCCAGCAGCTTAATGGGACAGGGTCAAGAGACCCAGTACTTC. This encodes CASSLMGQGQETQYF.

V and J are TRBV30 and TRBJ1-5; tentatively, D is TRBD1 (5 bases). V was cut by 2 bases and J by 4 bases, with 9 bases left in between. The V gene's germline CDR1 is GTSNPN and CDR2 SVGIG (reference sequence). The CDR3 covers 13 residues. DNA for the CDR3: TGTGCCTGGAGTCCCAGGGCGAATCAGCCCCAGCATTTT. It specifies CAWSPRANQPQHF.

This sequence joins TRBV20-1 and TRBJ1-4; D perhaps matches TRBD1 (5 bases). Deletions cut 3 bases from V and 3 bases from J, with 11 bases between. The CDR3 is 14 amino acids. CDR1 and CDR2 from the germline V gene are DFQATT and SNEGSKA (reference sequence). The CDR3 DNA follows: TGCAGTGCTAGCCCCGGAGGGGCTAATGAAAAACTGTTTTTT. Amino acid sequence: CSASPGGANEKLFF.